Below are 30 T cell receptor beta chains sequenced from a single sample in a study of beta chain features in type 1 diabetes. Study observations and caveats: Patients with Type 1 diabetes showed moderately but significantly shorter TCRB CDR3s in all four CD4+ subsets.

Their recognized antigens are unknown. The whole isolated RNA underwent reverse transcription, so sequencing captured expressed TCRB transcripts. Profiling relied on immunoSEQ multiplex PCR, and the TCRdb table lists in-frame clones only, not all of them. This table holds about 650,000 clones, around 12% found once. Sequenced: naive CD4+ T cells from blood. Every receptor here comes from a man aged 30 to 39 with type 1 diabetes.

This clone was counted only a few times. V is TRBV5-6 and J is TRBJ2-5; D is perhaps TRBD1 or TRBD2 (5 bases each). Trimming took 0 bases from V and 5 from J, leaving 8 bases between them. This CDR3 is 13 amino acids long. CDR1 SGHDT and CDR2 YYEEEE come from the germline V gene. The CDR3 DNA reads TGTGCCAGCAGCTTGGAAAGGGACGAGACCCAGTACTTC. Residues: CASSLERDETQYF.

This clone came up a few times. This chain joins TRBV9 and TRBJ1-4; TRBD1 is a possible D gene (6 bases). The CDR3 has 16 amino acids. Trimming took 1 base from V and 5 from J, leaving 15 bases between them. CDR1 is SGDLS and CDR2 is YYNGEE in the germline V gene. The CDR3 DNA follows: TGTGCCAGCAGCGTAACTTTGTCAGGGGAGAATGAAAAACTGTTTTTT. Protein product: CASSVTLSGENEKLFF.

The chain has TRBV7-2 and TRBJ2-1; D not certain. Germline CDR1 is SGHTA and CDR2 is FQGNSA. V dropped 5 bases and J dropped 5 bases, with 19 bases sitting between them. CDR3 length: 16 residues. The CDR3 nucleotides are TGTGCCAGCAGCCCATCTCGGGCTAGAGGCGACAATGAGCAGTTCTTC. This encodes CASSPSRARGDNEQFF.

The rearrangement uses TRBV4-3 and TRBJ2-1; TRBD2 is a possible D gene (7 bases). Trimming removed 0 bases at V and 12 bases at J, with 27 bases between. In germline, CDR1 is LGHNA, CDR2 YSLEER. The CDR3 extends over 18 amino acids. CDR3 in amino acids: CASSQDPSEGGPFVGQFF. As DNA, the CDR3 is TGCGCCAGCAGCCAAGATCCCTCAGAGGGGGGGCCCTTCGTGGGGCAGTTCTTC.

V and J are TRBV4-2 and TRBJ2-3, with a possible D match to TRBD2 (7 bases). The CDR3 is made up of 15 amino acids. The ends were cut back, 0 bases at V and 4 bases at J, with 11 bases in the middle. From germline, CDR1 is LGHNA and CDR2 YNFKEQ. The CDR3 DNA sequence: TGTGCCAGCAGCCAAGAGAAGGGGGGGGCAGATACGCAGTATTTT. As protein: CASSQEKGGADTQYF.

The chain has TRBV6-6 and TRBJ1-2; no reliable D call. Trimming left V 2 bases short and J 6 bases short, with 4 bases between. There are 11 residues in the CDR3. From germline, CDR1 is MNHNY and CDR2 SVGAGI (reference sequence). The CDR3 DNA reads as TGTGCCAGCAGTTACACAGATGGCTACACCTTC. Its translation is CASSYTDGYTF.

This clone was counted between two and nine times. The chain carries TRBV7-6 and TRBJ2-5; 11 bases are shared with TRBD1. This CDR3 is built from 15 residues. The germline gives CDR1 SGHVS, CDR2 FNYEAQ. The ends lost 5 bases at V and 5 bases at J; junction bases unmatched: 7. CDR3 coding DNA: TGTGCCAGCAGCCGCGGGACAGGGGGAATGGAGACCCAGTACTTC. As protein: CASSRGTGGMETQYF.

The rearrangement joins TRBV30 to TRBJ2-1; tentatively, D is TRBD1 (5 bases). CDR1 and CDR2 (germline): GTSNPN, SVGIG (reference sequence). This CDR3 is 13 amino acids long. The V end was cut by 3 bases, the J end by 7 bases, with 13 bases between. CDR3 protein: CAWSKGSENEQFF. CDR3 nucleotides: TGTGCCTGGAGCAAGGGGTCGGAGAATGAGCAGTTCTTC.

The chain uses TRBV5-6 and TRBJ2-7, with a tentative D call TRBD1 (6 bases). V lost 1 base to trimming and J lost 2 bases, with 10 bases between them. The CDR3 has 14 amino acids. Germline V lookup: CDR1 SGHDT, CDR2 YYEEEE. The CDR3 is CASSLTGPTYEQYF. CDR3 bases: TGTGCCAGCAGCTTGACAGGGCCGACCTACGAGCAGTACTTC.

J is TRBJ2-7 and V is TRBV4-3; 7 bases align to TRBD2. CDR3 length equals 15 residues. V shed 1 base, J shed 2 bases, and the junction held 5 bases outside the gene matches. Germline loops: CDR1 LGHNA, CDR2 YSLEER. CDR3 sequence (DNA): TGCGCCAGCAGCCAAGGGGGAGCGGGGCCCTACGAGCAGTACTTC. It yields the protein CASSQGGAGPYEQYF.

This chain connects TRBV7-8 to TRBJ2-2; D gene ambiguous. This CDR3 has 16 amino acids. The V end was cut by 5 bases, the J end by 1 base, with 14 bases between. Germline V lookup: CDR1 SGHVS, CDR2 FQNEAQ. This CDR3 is CASSLAAPRNTGELFF. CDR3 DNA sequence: TGTGCCAGCAGCCTTGCAGCACCGAGGAACACCGGGGAGCTGTTTTTT.

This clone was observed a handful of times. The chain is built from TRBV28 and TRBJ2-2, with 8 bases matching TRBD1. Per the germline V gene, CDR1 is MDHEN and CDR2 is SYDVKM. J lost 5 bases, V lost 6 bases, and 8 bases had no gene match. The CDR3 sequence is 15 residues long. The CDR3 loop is CASRFGQGLTGELFF. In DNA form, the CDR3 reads TGTGCCAGCAGGTTCGGACAGGGTCTGACCGGGGAGCTGTTTTTT.

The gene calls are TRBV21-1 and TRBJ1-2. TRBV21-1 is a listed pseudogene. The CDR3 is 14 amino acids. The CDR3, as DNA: TGTGCCAGCAGCAAAGATGGCGGAAACTATGGCTACACCTTC. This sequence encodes CASSKDGGNYGYTF.

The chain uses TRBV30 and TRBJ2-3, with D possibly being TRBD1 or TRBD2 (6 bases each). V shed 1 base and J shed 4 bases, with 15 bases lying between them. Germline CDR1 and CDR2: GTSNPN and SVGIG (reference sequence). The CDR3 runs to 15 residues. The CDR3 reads CAWSEGGPSPDTQYF. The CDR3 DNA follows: TGTGCCTGGAGTGAGGGGGGCCCCTCCCCAGATACGCAGTATTTT.

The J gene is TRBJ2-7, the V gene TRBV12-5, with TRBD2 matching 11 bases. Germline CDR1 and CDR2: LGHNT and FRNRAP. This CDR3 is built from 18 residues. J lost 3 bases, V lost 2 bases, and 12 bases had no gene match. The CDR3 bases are TGTGCTAGTGGTTTGTCCCTAGCGGGGGGCTCCTTTATCTACGAGCAGTACTTC. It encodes CASGLSLAGGSFIYEQYF.

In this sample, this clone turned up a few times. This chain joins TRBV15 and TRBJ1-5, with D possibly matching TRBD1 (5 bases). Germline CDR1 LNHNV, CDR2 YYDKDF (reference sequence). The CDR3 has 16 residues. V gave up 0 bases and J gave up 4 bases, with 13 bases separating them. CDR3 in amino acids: CATSRDGLAGNQPQHF. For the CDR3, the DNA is TGTGCCACCAGCAGAGATGGTTTGGCAGGGAATCAGCCCCAGCATTTT.

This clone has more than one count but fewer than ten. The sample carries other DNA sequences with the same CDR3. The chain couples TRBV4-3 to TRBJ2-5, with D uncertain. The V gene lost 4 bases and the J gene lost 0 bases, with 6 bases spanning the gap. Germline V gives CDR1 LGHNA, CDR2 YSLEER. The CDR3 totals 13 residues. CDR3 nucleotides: TGCGCCAGCAGCCCCTCGTACCAAGAGACCCAGTACTTC. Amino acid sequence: CASSPSYQETQYF.

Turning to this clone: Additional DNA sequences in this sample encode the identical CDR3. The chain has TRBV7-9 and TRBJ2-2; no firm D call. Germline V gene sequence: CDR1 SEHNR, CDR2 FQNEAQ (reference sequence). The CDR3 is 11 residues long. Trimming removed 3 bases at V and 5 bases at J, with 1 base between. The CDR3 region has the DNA TGTGCCAGCAGCTTTACCGGGGAGCTGTTTTTT. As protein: CASSFTGELFF.

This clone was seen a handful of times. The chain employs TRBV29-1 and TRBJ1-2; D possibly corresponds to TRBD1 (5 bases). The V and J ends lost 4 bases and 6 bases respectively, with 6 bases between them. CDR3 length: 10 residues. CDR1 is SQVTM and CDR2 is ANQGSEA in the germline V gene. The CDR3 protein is CSVAQDGYTF. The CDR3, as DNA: TGCAGCGTTGCACAGGATGGCTACACCTTC.

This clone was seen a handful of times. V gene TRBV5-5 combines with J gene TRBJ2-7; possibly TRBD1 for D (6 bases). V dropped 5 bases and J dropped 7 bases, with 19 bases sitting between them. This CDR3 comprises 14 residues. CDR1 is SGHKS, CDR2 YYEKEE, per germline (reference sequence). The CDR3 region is CASSSLKGHWEQYF. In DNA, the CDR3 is TGTGCCAGCAGTTCCCTTAAGGGACACTGGGAGCAGTACTTC.

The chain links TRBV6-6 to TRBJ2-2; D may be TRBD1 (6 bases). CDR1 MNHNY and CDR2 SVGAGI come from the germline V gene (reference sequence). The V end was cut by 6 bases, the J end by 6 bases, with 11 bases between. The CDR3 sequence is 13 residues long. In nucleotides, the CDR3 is TGTGCCAGCAGGGAACGACAGGCCGGGGAGCTGTTTTTT. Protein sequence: CASRERQAGELFF.

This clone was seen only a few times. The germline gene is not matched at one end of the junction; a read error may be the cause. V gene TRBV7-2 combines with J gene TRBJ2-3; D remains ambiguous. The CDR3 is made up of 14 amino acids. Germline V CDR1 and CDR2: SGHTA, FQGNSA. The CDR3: CASSQDGRADTQYF. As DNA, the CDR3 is TGCGCCAGCAGCCAAGATGGAAGGGCAGATACGCAGTATTTT.

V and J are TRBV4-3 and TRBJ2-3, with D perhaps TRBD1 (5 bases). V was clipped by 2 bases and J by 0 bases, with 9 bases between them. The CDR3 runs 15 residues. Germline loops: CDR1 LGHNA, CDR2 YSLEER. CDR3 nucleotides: TGCGCCAGCAGCCAAACAGGTGCCAGCACAGATACGCAGTATTTT. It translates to CASSQTGASTDTQYF.

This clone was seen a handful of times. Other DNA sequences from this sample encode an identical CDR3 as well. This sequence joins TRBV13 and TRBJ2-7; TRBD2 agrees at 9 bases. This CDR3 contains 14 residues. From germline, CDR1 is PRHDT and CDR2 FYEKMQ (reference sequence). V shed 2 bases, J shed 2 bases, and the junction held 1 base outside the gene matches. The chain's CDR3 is CASSLRGGAYEQYF. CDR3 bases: TGTGCCAGCAGCTTACGCGGGGGGGCCTACGAGCAGTACTTC.

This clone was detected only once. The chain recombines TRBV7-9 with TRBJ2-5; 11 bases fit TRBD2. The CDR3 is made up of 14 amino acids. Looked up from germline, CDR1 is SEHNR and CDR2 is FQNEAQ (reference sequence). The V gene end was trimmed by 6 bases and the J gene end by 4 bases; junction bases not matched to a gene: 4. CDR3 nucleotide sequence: TGTGCCAGCAGGCGAACTAGCGGGGGAGAGACCCAGTACTTC. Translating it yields CASRRTSGGETQYF.

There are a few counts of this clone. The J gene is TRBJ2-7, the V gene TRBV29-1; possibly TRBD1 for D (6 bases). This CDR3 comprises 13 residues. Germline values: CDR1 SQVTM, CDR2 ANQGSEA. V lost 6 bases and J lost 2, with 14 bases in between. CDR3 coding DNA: TGCAGCGTAGACCAGACAGGTACCTACGAGCAGTACTTC. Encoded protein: CSVDQTGTYEQYF.

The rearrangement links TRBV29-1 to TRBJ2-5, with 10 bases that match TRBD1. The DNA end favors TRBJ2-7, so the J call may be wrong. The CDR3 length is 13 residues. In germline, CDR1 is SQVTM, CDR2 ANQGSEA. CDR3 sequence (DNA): TGCAGCGGGTCCAGACAGGGGGCGGACGAGCAGTACTTC. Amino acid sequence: CSGSRQGADEQYF.

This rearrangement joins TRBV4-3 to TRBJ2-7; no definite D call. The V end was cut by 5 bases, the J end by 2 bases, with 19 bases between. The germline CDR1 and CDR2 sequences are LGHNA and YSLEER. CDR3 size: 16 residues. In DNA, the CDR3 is TGCGCCAGCAGCGAAACTTCAAGATCTGCCACCTACGAGCAGTACTTC. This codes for CASSETSRSATYEQYF.

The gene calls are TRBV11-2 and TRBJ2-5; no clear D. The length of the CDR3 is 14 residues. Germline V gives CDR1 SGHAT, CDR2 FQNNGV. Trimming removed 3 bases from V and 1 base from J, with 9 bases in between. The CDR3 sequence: CASSLSGPQETQYF. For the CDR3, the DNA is TGTGCCAGCAGCTTGTCGGGCCCCCAAGAGACCCAGTACTTC. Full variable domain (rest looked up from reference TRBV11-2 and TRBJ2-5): EAGVAQSPRYKIIEKRQSVAFWCNPISGHATLYWYQQILGQGPKLLIQFQNNGVVDDSQLPKDRFSAERLKGVDSTLKIQPAKLEDSAVYLCASSLSGPQETQYFGPGTRLLVL.

CDR3 loop: CASSLAFWGEQPQHF. CDR3 coding DNA: TGTGCCAGCAGCTTAGCGTTCTGGGGCGAACAGCCCCAGCATTTT. The genes are TRBV7-2 and TRBJ1-5; tentative D call: TRBD1 (5 bases). In germline, CDR1 is SGHTA, CDR2 FQGNSA. Trimming left V 0 bases short and J 7 bases short, with 13 bases between. The CDR3 loop spans 15 amino acids.